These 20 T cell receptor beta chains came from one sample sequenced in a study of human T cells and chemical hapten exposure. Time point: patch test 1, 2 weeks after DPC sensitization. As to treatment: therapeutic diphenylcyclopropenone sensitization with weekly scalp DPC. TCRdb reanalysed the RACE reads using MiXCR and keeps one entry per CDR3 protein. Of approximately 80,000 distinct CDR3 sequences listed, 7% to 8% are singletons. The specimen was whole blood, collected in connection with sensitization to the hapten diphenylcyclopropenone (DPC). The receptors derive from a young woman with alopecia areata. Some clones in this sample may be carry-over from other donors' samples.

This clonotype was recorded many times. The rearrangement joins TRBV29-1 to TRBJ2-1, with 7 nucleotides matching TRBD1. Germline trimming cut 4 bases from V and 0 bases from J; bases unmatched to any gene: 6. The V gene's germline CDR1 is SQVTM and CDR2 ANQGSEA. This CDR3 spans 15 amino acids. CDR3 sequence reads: CSVAQTGSSYNEQFF. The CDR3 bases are TGCAGCGTTGCCCAGACAGGGAGCTCCTACAATGAGCAGTTCTTC.

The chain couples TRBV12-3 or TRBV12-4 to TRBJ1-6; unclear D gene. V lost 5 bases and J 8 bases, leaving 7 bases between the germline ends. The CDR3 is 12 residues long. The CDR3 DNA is TGTGCCAGCAGTCTAGAGGATTCACCCCTCCACTTT. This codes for CASSLEDSPLHF.

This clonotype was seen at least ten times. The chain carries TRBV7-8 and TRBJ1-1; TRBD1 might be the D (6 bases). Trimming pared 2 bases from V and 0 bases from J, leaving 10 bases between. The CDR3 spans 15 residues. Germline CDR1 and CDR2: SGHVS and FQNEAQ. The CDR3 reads CASSLRGQMNTEAFF. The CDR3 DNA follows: TGTGCCAGCAGCTTAAGGGGACAAATGAACACTGAAGCTTTCTTT. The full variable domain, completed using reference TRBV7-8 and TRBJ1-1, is GAGVSQSPRYKVAKRGQDVALRCDPISGHVSLFWYQQALGQGPEFLTYFQNEAQLDKSGLPSDRFFAERPEGSVSTLKIQRTQQEDSAVYLCASSLRGQMNTEAFFGQGTRLTVV.

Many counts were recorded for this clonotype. The CDR3 region is CASSPFRTGELFF. DNA of the CDR3: TGTGCCAGCAGCCCCTTTCGCACCGGGGAGCTGTTTTTT. The rearrangement links TRBV6-2 or TRBV6-3 to TRBJ2-2; no reliable D call. The V end was cut by 6 bases, the J end by 4 bases, with 9 bases between. The CDR3 runs 13 residues. The V gene's germline CDR1 is MNHEY and CDR2 SVGEGT.

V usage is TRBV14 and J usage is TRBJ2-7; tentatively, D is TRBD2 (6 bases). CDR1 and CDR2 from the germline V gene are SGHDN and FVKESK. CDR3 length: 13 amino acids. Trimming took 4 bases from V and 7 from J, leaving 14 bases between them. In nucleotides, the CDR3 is TGTGCCAGCAGCCTATCCGGGGGAGAGGAGCAGTACTTC. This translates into CASSLSGGEEQYF. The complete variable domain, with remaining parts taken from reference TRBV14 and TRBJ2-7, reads EAGVTQFPSHSVIEKGQTVTLRCDPISGHDNLYWYRRVMGKEIKFLLHFVKESKQDESGMPNNRFLAERTGGTYSTLKVQPAELEDSGVYFCASSLSGGEEQYFGPGTRLTVT.

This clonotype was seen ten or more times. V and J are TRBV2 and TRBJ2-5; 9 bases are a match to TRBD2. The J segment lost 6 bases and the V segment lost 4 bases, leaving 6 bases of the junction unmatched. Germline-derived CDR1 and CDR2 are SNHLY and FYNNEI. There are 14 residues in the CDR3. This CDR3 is CASSVAGGPQTQYF. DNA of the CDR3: TGTGCCAGCAGTGTTGCGGGGGGGCCACAGACCCAGTACTTC. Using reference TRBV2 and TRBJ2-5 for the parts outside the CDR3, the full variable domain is EPEVTQTPSHQVTQMGQEVILRCVPISNHLYFYWYRQILGQKVEFLVSFYNNEISEKSEIFDDQFSVERPDGSNFTLKIRSTKLEDSAMYFCASSVAGGPQTQYFGPGTRLLVL.

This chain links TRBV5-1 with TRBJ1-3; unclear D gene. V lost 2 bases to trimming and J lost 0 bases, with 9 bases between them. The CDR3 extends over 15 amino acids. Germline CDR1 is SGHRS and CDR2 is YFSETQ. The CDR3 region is CASSLDTSSGNTIYF. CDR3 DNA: TGCGCCAGCAGCTTAGACACCAGCTCTGGAAACACCATATATTTT.

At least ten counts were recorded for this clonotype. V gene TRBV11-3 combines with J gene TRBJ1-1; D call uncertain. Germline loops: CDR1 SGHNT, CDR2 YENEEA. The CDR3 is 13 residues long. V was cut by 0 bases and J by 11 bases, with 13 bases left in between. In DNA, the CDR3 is TGTGCCAGCAGCTTAGAATTTGAGCTGGTTGCTTTCTTT. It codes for CASSLEFELVAFF. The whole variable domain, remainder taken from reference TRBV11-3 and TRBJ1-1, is EAGVVQSPRYKIIEKKQPVAFWCNPISGHNTLYWYLQNLGQGPELLIRYENEEAVDDSQLPKDRFSAERLKGVDSTLKIQPAELGDSAVYLCASSLEFELVAFFGQGTRLTVV.

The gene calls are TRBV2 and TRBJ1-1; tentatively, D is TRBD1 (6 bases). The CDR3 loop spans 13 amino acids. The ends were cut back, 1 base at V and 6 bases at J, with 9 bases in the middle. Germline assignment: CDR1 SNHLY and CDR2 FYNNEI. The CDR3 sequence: CASSEGGLPEAFF. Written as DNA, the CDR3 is TGTGCCAGCAGTGAAGGGGGGCTTCCTGAAGCTTTCTTT. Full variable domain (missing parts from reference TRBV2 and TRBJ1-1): EPEVTQTPSHQVTQMGQEVILRCVPISNHLYFYWYRQILGQKVEFLVSFYNNEISEKSEIFDDQFSVERPDGSNFTLKIRSTKLEDSAMYFCASSEGGLPEAFFGQGTRLTVV.

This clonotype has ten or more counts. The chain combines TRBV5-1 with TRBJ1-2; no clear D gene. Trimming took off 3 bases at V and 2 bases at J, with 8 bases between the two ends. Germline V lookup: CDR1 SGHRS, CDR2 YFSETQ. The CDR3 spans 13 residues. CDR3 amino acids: CASSSVGNYGYTF. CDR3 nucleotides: TGCGCCAGCAGCTCCGTCGGAAACTATGGCTACACCTTC. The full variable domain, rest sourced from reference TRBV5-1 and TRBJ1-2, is KAGVTQTPRYLIKTRGQQVTLSCSPISGHRSVSWYQQTPGQGLQFLFEYFSETQRNKGNFPGRFSGRQFSNSRSEMNVSTLELGDSALYLCASSSVGNYGYTFGSGTRLTVV.

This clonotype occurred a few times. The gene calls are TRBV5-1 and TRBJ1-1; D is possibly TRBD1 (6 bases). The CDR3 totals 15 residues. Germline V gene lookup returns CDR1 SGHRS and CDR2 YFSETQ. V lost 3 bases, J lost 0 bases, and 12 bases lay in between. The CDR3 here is CASSSLTGLNTEAFF. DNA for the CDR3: TGCGCCAGCAGCTCCCTGACAGGATTGAACACTGAAGCTTTCTTT.

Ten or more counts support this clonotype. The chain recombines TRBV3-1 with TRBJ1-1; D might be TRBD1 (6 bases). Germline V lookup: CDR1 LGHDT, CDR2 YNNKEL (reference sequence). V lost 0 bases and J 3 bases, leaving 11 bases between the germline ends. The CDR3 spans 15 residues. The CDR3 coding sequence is TGTGCCAGCAGCCAAGAGAGGACAGCTCACACTGAAGCTTTCTTT. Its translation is CASSQERTAHTEAFF.

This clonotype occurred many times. Written as DNA, the CDR3 is TGTGCCAGCAGTTTATCGCGGGGGGGCCGCCATGAGCAGTTCTTC. It is translated as CASSLSRGGRHEQFF. The rearrangement joins TRBV12-3 or TRBV12-4 to TRBJ2-1, with 9 bases aligning to TRBD2. The CDR3 loop spans 15 amino acids. V dropped 2 bases and J dropped 8; count of bases not matched to a gene: 7.

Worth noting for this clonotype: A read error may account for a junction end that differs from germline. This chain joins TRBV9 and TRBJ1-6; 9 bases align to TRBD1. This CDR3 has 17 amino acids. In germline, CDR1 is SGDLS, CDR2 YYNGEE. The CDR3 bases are TGTGCCAGCAGCGTGACAGGGGGTCCCTCCTATAATTCATCCCTCCACTTT. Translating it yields CASSVTGGPSYNSSLHF.

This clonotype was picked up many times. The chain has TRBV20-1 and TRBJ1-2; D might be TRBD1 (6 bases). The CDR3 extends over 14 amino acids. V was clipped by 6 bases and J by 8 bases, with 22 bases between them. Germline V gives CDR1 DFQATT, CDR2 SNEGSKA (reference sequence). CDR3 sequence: CSAGGASESGGYTF. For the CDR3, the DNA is TGCAGTGCAGGGGGGGCCTCGGAGTCGGGAGGCTACACCTTC.

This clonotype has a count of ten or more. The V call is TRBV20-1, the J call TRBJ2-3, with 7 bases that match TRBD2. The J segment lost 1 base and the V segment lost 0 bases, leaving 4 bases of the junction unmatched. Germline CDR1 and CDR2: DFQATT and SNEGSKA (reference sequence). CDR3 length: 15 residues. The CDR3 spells CSAREPGLRTDTQYF. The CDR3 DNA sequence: TGCAGTGCTAGAGAACCGGGACTACGCACAGATACGCAGTATTTT.

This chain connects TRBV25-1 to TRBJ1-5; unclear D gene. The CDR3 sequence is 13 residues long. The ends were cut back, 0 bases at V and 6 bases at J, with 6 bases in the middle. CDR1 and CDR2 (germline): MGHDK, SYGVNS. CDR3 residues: CASSEYCGQPQHF. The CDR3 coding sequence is TGTGCCAGCAGTGAATATTGTGGTCAGCCCCAGCATTTT.

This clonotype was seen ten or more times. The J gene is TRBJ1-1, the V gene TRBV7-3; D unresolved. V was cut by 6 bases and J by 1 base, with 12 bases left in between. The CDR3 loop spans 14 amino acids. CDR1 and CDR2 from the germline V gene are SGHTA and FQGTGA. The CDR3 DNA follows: TGTGCCAGCAGATCATCCCCAGGGAACACTGAAGCTTTCTTT. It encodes CASRSSPGNTEAFF. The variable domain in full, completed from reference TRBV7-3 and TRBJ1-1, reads GAGVSQTPSNKVTEKGKYVELRCDPISGHTALYWYRQSLGQGPEFLIYFQGTGAADDSGLPNDRFFAVRPEGSVSTLKIQRTERGDSAVYLCASRSSPGNTEAFFGQGTRLTVV.

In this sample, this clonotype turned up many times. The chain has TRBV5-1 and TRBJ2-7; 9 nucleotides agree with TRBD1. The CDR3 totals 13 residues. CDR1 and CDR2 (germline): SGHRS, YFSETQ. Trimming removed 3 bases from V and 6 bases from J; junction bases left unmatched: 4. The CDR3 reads CASSSGQGIEQYF. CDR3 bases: TGCGCCAGCAGCTCCGGACAGGGGATCGAGCAGTACTTC.

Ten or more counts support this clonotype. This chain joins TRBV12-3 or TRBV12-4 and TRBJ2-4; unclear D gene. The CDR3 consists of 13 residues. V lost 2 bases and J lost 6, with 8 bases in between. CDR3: CASSLRNLNIQYF. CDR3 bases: TGTGCCAGCAGTTTAAGGAATCTAAACATTCAGTACTTC.